Listed below are T cell receptor beta chains from one sample, sequenced in a study of blood T cell repertoires in COVID-19. The protocol was immunoSEQ multiplex PCR, while the TCRdb copy is restricted to in-frame clones and leaves out a portion. The data show about 170,000 clones, approximately 86% seen once. Sequencing was carried out using peripheral blood. These receptors were collected from a woman older than 75 with COVID-19, enrolled during active disease. Each CDR3 is given with its conserved first and last residue. The D gene is left open where the match is weak.

CDR3 length	V gene	D gene	J gene	CDR3 protein
16	TRBV7-6	TRBD1	TRBJ2-7	CASSAYPGTGNYEQYF
14	TRBV27	.	TRBJ2-5	CASRRSGVQETQYF
12	TRBV7-9	TRBD1	TRBJ1-4	CASSYPEGQLFF
13	TRBV7-8	.	TRBJ1-2	CASSLGQVYGYTF
15	TRBV5-6	TRBD2	TRBJ2-7	CASSPLAGSSYEQYF
16	TRBV29-1	TRBD2	TRBJ2-3	CSVEVDTSGSTDTQYF
15	TRBV5-1	TRBD2	TRBJ2-1	CASSLRAGVGDEQFF
14	TRBV5-1	.	TRBJ1-1	CASSLGHSNTEAFF
15	TRBV7-9	TRBD2	TRBJ2-1	CASSPPAGGYNEQFF
13	TRBV6-5	.	TRBJ1-1	CASSSYRVTEAFF
15	TRBV7-9	.	TRBJ1-2	CASSLGQAFGGGYTF
15	TRBV7-8	.	TRBJ1-5	CASSLESVRSQPQHF
17	TRBV20-1	TRBD2	TRBJ2-7	CSASLGGGGGRAYEQYF
13	TRBV29-1	.	TRBJ2-4	CSGRGNAKNIQYF
15	TRBV28	TRBD1	TRBJ1-6	CASGNPGQGLSPLHF
15	TRBV5-1	TRBD2	TRBJ2-1	CASSLGTSGSYEQFF
11	TRBV7-9	.	TRBJ1-2	CASSWLYGYTF
13	TRBV5-6	.	TRBJ2-7	CASSFGQLGPQYF
17	TRBV6-1	.	TRBJ1-5	CASSEFPGTQSNQPQHF
16	TRBV3-1/TRBV3-2	TRBD2	TRBJ2-1	CASSQAGGGTYNEQFF
17	TRBV5-1	.	TRBJ1-4	CASSLASWEGRNEKLFF
11	TRBV19	.	TRBJ2-1	CASSQYNEQFF
13	TRBV28	.	TRBJ2-6	CASNRVLANVLTF
14	TRBV6-4	.	TRBJ1-2	CASRGSLGTRGYTF
13	TRBV15	.	TRBJ1-5	CATSSGGNQPQHF
14	TRBV18	.	TRBJ1-1	CASSPTGQNTEAFF
13	TRBV5-6	.	TRBJ1-4	CASSLGTYEKLFF
14	TRBV2	.	TRBJ2-2	CASSLTGSAGELFF
21	TRBV19	TRBD2	TRBJ2-2	CASSIPRTSGGELANTGELFF
12	TRBV6-5	.	TRBJ1-2	CASRTGGSGYTF